These 20 T cell receptor beta chains were sequenced from one sample in a study of vaccination effects on CD4 cells after COVID-19. Their cognate antigens are unknown. Sequenced by immunoSEQ multiplex PCR; TCRdb stores in-frame clones only, minus some. The sample shows about 74,000 clones, roughly three quarters of them seen only once. Cells that had been cultured for 10 days were the source of isolated CD4+ T cells. Sequenced here: CD4+ T cells from PBMCs cultured without peptide, sampled before COVID-19 vaccination. These receptor sequences come from a human donor who received a COVID-19 vaccine.

There are a few counts of this clone. The chain links TRBV6-5 to TRBJ1-2; maybe TRBD1 (6 bases). The CDR3 totals 12 residues. Germline V lookup: CDR1 MNHEY, CDR2 SVGAGI. Trimming took off 7 bases at V and 6 bases at J, with 12 bases between the two ends. CDR3 in amino acids: CASTNRANGYTF. Written as DNA, the CDR3 is TGTGCCAGCACCAACAGGGCGAATGGCTACACCTTC.

The gene calls are TRBV3-1 (or the pseudogene TRBV3-2) and TRBJ1-2, with TRBD1 as a possible D gene (5 bases). V gave up 3 bases and J gave up 0 bases, with 14 bases separating them. CDR3 length: 16 residues. Germline CDR1 LGHDT, CDR2 YNNKEL (reference sequence). CDR3 sequence (DNA): TGTGCCAGCAGCCACCTTTCAGGGACTTCTAACTATGGCTACACCTTC. As protein: CASSHLSGTSNYGYTF.

The chain employs TRBV15 and TRBJ2-3; D might be TRBD1 (5 bases). Germline V CDR1 and CDR2: LNHNV, YYDKDF (reference sequence). CDR3 length: 14 amino acids. V was shortened by 0 bases and J by 4 bases, with 8 bases between the two germline ends. The CDR3 nucleotides are TGTGCCACCAGCAGAGATAGGGGTTCAGATACGCAGTATTTT. It encodes CATSRDRGSDTQYF.

The chain couples TRBV7-9 to TRBJ1-1, with D possibly matching TRBD1 (6 bases). Looked up from germline, CDR1 is SEHNR and CDR2 is FQNEAQ (reference sequence). This CDR3 spans 13 amino acids. V gave up 4 bases and J gave up 7 bases, with 13 bases separating them. The CDR3 here is CASSSGAFGEAFF. In nucleotides, the CDR3 is TGTGCCAGCAGCTCAGGGGCGTTCGGTGAAGCTTTCTTT.

The chain combines TRBV6-2 or TRBV6-3 with TRBJ2-7; D might be TRBD2 (6 bases). Germline V gene lookup returns CDR1 MNHEY and CDR2 SVGEGT. The ends were cut back, 5 bases at V and 0 bases at J, with 8 bases in the middle. The CDR3 contains 13 residues. The chain's CDR3 is CASSTGGSYEQYV. CDR3 nucleotide sequence: TGTGCCAGCAGTACCGGGGGCTCCTACGAGCAGTACGTC.

The V gene is TRBV5-1, the J gene TRBJ1-6; D unclear. V was shortened by 5 bases and J by 2 bases, with 11 bases between the two germline ends. Looked up from germline, CDR1 is SGHRS and CDR2 is YFSETQ. The CDR3 contains 15 residues. Here the CDR3 DNA reads TGCGCCAGCAGAGCATCAGACACCTATAATTCACCCCTCCACTTT. Protein product: CASRASDTYNSPLHF.

The chain joins TRBV10-1 to TRBJ2-3; possibly TRBD2 for D (5 bases). The CDR3 contains 13 residues. V lost 3 bases to trimming and J lost 3 bases, with 7 bases between them. Looked up from germline, CDR1 is WNHNN and CDR2 is SYGVQD (reference sequence). CDR3 in amino acids: CASSELDTDTQYF. The DNA for the CDR3 is TGCGCCAGCAGTGAACTAGATACAGATACGCAGTATTTT.

V is TRBV7-2 and J is TRBJ2-5, with 9 bases identical to TRBD1. The CDR3 has 14 residues. V dropped 6 bases and J dropped 7; count of bases not matched to a gene: 9. The germline CDR1 and CDR2 sequences are SGHTA and FQGNSA. CDR3 amino acids: CASSPNRGRGTQYF. The CDR3 nucleotides read TGTGCCAGCAGTCCCAACAGGGGGCGAGGGACCCAGTACTTC.

The chain combines TRBV18 with TRBJ2-1; 8 positions match TRBD1. Germline CDR1 reads KGHSH; CDR2 reads LQKENI. The CDR3 extends over 13 amino acids. V dropped 6 bases and J dropped 9; count of bases not matched to a gene: 7. As DNA, the CDR3 is TGTGCCAGCTCTTCGGGACAGGCGGGTGAGCAGTTCTTC. Protein product: CASSSGQAGEQFF.

The chain has TRBV2 and TRBJ2-7; TRBD2 might be the D (5 bases). V lost 6 bases and J 3 bases, leaving 9 bases between the germline ends. Germline assignment: CDR1 SNHLY and CDR2 FYNNEI. The CDR3 covers 12 residues. The CDR3 DNA reads as TGTGCCAGCAGAATTGGGAGCTACGAGCAGTACGTC. Protein: CASRIGSYEQYV.

The rearrangement joins TRBV14 to TRBJ1-3; possible D gene TRBD1, 6 bases. The germline V gene encodes CDR1 SGHDN and CDR2 FVKESK. V lost 5 bases to trimming and J lost 0 bases, with 14 bases between them. This CDR3 has 16 residues. The CDR3: CASSLTGILSGNTIYF. The CDR3 DNA sequence: TGTGCCAGCAGCTTGACAGGCATACTCTCTGGAAACACCATATATTTT.

This chain joins TRBV9 and TRBJ2-7; no clear D. Trimming left V 5 bases short and J 6 bases short, with 12 bases between. Germline V gene lookup returns CDR1 SGDLS and CDR2 YYNGEE. The CDR3 is 12 amino acids. This CDR3 is CASRQRVGEQYV. The DNA of the CDR3 is TGTGCCAGCAGGCAGAGAGTAGGCGAGCAGTACGTC.

The V call is TRBV18, the J call TRBJ2-4, with a possible D match to TRBD1 (5 bases). CDR1 is KGHSH and CDR2 is LQKENI in the germline V gene. Trimming took off 3 bases at V and 0 bases at J, with 12 bases between the two ends. The CDR3 has 16 amino acids. This CDR3 reads CASSPSGSIAKNIQYF. The CDR3, as DNA: TGTGCCAGCTCACCGTCAGGGTCCATAGCCAAAAACATTCAGTACTTC.

The chain combines TRBV30 with TRBJ2-3; a possible D gene is TRBD2 (6 bases). The CDR3 covers 14 residues. In germline, CDR1 is GTSNPN, CDR2 SVGIG (reference sequence). V lost 2 bases and J 2 bases, leaving 11 bases between the germline ends. CDR3 protein: CAWSRDFHTDTQYF. The DNA for the CDR3 is TGTGCCTGGAGTCGGGACTTCCACACAGATACGCAGTATTTT.

The chain is built from TRBV14 and TRBJ1-4; D may be TRBD1 (5 bases). Trimming took 2 bases from V and 1 from J, leaving 8 bases between them. This CDR3 region has 15 residues. Looked up from germline, CDR1 is SGHDN and CDR2 is FVKESK. The CDR3 here is CASSQSGGTNEKLFF. CDR3 nucleotide sequence: TGTGCCAGCAGCCAAAGTGGGGGAACTAATGAAAAACTGTTTTTT.

This clone was observed a handful of times. The chain couples TRBV6-1 to TRBJ1-6, with D unclear. The CDR3 loop spans 15 amino acids. The V gene's germline CDR1 is MNHNS and CDR2 SASEGT. V was cut by 3 bases and J by 7 bases, with 13 bases left in between. The CDR3 spells CASSDLTRPNSPLHF. Written as DNA, the CDR3 is TGTGCCAGCAGTGATCTGACACGCCCGAATTCACCCCTCCACTTT.

The V gene is TRBV7-8, the J gene TRBJ2-4; D is uncertain. Germline assignment: CDR1 SGHVS and CDR2 FQNEAQ. V was cut by 4 bases and J by 3 bases, with 13 bases left in between. This CDR3 has 15 amino acids. The CDR3 DNA is TGTGCCAGCAGCTCTTCGACTGTACTCAAAAACATTCAGTACTTC. Its translation is CASSSSTVLKNIQYF.

The chain has TRBV19 and TRBJ2-7; D is ambiguous. Germline loops: CDR1 LNHDA, CDR2 SQIVND (reference sequence). The V end was cut by 0 bases, the J end by 2 bases, with 8 bases between. The CDR3 covers 14 residues. The CDR3 spells CASSIDVGPYEQYV. CDR3 nucleotide sequence: TGTGCCAGTAGTATAGACGTCGGGCCCTACGAGCAGTACGTC.

In this sample, this clone turned up a few times. The chain combines TRBV6-5 with TRBJ1-1, with D possibly matching TRBD1 (6 bases). Between the trimmed V and J ends, which lost 2 bases and 11 bases, there was a span of 12 bases. CDR1 and CDR2 (germline): MNHEY, SVGAGI. This CDR3 is 12 amino acids long. In DNA form, the CDR3 reads TGTGCCAGCAGTTACGGGGGGGCTCGGGCTTTCTTT. It translates to CASSYGGARAFF.

The chain uses TRBV5-1 and TRBJ2-5; D unresolved. Trimming stripped 2 bases from V and 2 bases from J, with 7 bases between. The length of the CDR3 is 13 residues. CDR1 is SGHRS, CDR2 YFSETQ, per germline. The CDR3 reads CASSFSLQETQYF. In DNA, the CDR3 is TGCGCCAGCAGCTTTTCCCTACAAGAGACCCAGTACTTC.